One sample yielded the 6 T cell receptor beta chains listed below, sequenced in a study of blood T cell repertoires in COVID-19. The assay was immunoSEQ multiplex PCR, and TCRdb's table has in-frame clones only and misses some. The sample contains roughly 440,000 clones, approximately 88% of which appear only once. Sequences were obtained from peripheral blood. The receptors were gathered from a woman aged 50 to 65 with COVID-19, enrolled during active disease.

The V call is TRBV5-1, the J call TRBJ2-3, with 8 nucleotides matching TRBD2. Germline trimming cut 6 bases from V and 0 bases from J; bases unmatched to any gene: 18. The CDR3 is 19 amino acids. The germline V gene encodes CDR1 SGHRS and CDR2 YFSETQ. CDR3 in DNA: TGCGCCAGCACCCCCCACGGAGGAGCGGGGGAGCTTAGCACAGATACGCAGTATTTT. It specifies CASTPHGGAGELSTDTQYF.

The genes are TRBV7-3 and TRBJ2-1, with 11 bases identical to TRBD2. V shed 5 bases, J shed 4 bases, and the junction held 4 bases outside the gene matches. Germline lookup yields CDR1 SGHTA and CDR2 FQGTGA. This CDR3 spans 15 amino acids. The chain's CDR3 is CASSPRLAGYNEQFF. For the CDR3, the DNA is TGTGCCAGCAGCCCCCGACTAGCGGGGTACAATGAGCAGTTCTTC.

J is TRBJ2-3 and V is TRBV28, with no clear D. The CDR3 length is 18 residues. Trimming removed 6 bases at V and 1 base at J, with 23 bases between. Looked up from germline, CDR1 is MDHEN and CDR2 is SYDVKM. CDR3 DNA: TGTGCCAGCAGACCCCAAACCCCTTACCGTCGGGGCACAGATACGCAGTATTTT. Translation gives CASRPQTPYRRGTDTQYF.

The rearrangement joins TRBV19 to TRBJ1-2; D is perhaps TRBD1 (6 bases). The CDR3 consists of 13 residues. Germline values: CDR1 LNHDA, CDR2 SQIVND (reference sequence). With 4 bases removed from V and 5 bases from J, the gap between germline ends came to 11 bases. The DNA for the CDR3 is TGTGCCAGTAGTACCTGGACAGAGTATGGCTACACCTTC. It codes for CASSTWTEYGYTF.

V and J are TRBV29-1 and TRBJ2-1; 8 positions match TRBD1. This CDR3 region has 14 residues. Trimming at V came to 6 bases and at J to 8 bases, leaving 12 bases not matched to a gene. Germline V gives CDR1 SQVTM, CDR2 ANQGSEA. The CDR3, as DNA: TGCAGCGTATTGAACAGGGGGTCTAGGGATGAGCAGTTCTTC. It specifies CSVLNRGSRDEQFF.

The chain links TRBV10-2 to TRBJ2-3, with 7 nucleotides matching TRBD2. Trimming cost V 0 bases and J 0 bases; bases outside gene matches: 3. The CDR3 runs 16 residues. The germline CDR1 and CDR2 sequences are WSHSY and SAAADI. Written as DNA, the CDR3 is TGCGCCAGCAGTGAGTCGGTCGGGGGGAGCACAGATACGCAGTATTTT. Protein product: CASSESVGGSTDTQYF.